This T cell receptor beta chain was profiled in a study of blood T cell repertoires in COVID-19. V lost 1 base to trimming and J lost 14 bases, with 9 bases between them. Germline V gene data show CDR1 as LGHDT and CDR2 as YNNKEL (reference sequence). The CDR3 covers 12 residues. Cohort placement rested on clinical history that participants reported themselves. Using immunoSEQ multiplex PCR, the repertoire was profiled, and TCRdb retains in-frame clones only, with some absent. The sample lists approximately 160,000 clones; around 78% were seen once. Sequenced: PBMCs or T cells enriched from blood (not recorded which). V usage is TRBV3-1 (or the pseudogene TRBV3-2) and J usage is TRBJ1-6; D gene unclear. This TCR was recovered from a woman between 45 and 60 years old who had recovered from COVID-19. As DNA, the CDR3 is TGTGCCAGCAGCCAAGGGGTAGGAGCCCTCCACTTT. This codes for CASSQGVGALHF.